This T cell receptor (beta chain) was sequenced in a study of cytomegalovirus exposure and HLA in healthy donors. Points from the study as a whole: First-cohort TCR clusters were later found to tend to co-occur in the 120 or so validation repertoires.

Concerning this clone: Its specificity is unknown.

Data came from immunoSEQ multiplex PCR; TCRdb stores just in-frame clones and leaves some out. This sample has about 150,000 clones, with less than 95% found just once. The CDR3 has 15 residues. Per germline, CDR1 SGHRS and CDR2 YFSETQ. V trimming: 0 bases; J trimming: 6 bases; junction bases outside the gene matches: 4. The sample comprised PBMCs. This receptor was identified in a man aged 18 to 30 in good health and CMV-seropositive. The J gene is TRBJ2-1, the V gene TRBV5-1; 9 bases are shared with TRBD1. This chain's CDR3 is CASSLAPQGANEQFF. Here the CDR3 DNA reads TGCGCCAGCAGCTTGGCCCCACAGGGGGCCAATGAGCAGTTCTTC.